Each of the 32 T cell receptor beta chains below was sequenced from the same sample in a study of blood T cells in healthy people across ages. Using a J-beta primer mix together with a sample-barcoded 5' primer, a second PCR was run for roughly 6 to 12 cycles. TCRdb reanalysed the 5' RACE reads using MiXCR and keeps one entry per CDR3 protein. This table holds approximately 680,000 distinct CDR3 sequences, around 32% found once. The sequencing input was blood. These receptor sequences come from a woman of 80 years or more in good health.

As to this clonotype: This may be a read error: a much more frequent sequence differs by one nucleotide. The chain links TRBV7-3 to TRBJ2-1, with TRBD1 matching 7 bases. Germline V CDR1 and CDR2: SGHTA, FQGTGA. Trimming cost V 5 bases and J 12 bases; bases outside gene matches: 7. The CDR3 has 12 residues. The CDR3 DNA reads TGTGCCAGCAGCCGGGACAGTCCGGTGCAGTTCTTC. Translated: CASSRDSPVQFF.

The chain joins TRBV6-2 or TRBV6-3 to TRBJ2-3, with D possibly TRBD2 on 6 matching bases. The CDR3 totals 16 residues. In germline, CDR1 is MNHEY, CDR2 SVGEGT. V shed 5 bases and J shed 4 bases, with 19 bases lying between them. In nucleotides, the CDR3 is TGTGCCAGCAGTCCTCAGAGGCGGGGTGGCGCAGATACGCAGTATTTT. Translating it yields CASSPQRRGGADTQYF.

The chain employs TRBV29-1 and TRBJ1-3; D remains unclear. V dropped 7 bases and J dropped 1 base, with 8 bases sitting between them. Germline values: CDR1 SQVTM, CDR2 ANQGSEA. The CDR3 sequence is 12 residues long. This CDR3 is CSATVSGNTIYF. The CDR3 DNA follows: TGCAGCGCTACCGTTTCTGGAAACACCATATATTTT.

The chain uses TRBV20-1 and TRBJ1-1; TRBD1 might be the D (5 bases). The CDR3 covers 15 residues. Germline V lookup: CDR1 DFQATT, CDR2 SNEGSKA (reference sequence). CDR3 nucleotides: TGCAGCCCCAAAGGCGGGACGGTAGGGTACACTGAAGCTTTCTTT. It is translated as CSPKGGTVGYTEAFF.

V and J are TRBV15 and TRBJ1-3, with D perhaps matching TRBD1 (6 bases). The CDR3 consists of 15 residues. V was shortened by 4 bases and J by 0 bases, with 10 bases between the two germline ends. Germline CDR1 and CDR2: LNHNV and YYDKDF (reference sequence). The DNA for the CDR3 is TGTGCCACCAGCAAATACAGGGTCTCTGGAAACACCATATATTTT. This translates into CATSKYRVSGNTIYF.

On this clonotype itself: Being one base from a much bigger clone, this may be a read error. The chain joins TRBV20-1 to TRBJ2-1, with 7 nucleotides matching TRBD2. Gene TRBJ2-7 matches the end of the DNA better, so the J call may be wrong. The CDR3 consists of 16 residues. Germline V CDR1 and CDR2: DFQATT, SNEGSKA (reference sequence). The chain's CDR3 is CSARVLAGDSYNEQYF. DNA for the CDR3: TGCAGTGCTAGAGTTTTAGCGGGCGACTCCTACAATGAGCAGTACTTC.

Note on this clonotype: A much larger clone lies one base from this, so it may be a read error. This chain links TRBV15 with TRBJ2-7; a weak D match, TRBD1 (5 bases). Germline-derived CDR1 and CDR2 are LNHNV and YYDKDF (reference sequence). Trimming removed 0 bases from V and 7 bases from J, with 13 bases in between. CDR3 length: 14 residues. The CDR3 DNA reads as TGTGCCACCAGCAGAGACAGGGTCTGGGATGAGCAGTACTTC. Amino acids: CATSRDRVWDEQYF.

The chain is built from TRBV5-5 and TRBJ2-7; D is possibly TRBD2 (5 bases). The ends were cut back, 6 bases at V and 3 bases at J, with 16 bases in the middle. Per the germline V gene, CDR1 is SGHKS and CDR2 is YYEKEE (reference sequence). This CDR3 spans 14 amino acids. The CDR3 nucleotides read TGTGCCAGCACTTCCCGAGAGGGATACTACGAGCAGTACTTC. Translation: CASTSREGYYEQYF.

This clonotype was counted between two and nine times. The chain has TRBV20-1 and TRBJ1-5, with D maybe TRBD1 (6 bases). The CDR3 totals 12 residues. The V and J ends lost 5 bases and 3 bases respectively, with 8 bases between them. Germline lookup yields CDR1 DFQATT and CDR2 SNEGSKA (reference sequence). CDR3 DNA sequence: TGCAGTGCTGGACAGAACAATCAGCCCCAGCATTTT. Protein product: CSAGQNNQPQHF.

V usage is TRBV20-1 and J usage is TRBJ2-7; 11 bases map to TRBD2. Germline-derived CDR1 and CDR2 are DFQATT and SNEGSKA (reference sequence). The trim removed 5 bases at V and 7 bases at J, leaving 13 bases unmatched. This CDR3 spans 15 amino acids. The CDR3 coding sequence is TGCAGTGCTGATTCCGGGACTAGCGGTTACAATGAGCAGTACTTC. It yields the protein CSADSGTSGYNEQYF.

This clonotype was seen repeatedly, ten times or more. The V call is TRBV11-2, the J call TRBJ2-3; D unclear. V was shortened by 5 bases and J by 8 bases, with 17 bases between the two germline ends. CDR1 is SGHAT and CDR2 is FQNNGV in the germline V gene. The CDR3 extends over 14 amino acids. CDR3 region: CASSLGPAPSTQYF. The CDR3 nucleotides read TGTGCCAGCAGCCTAGGGCCTGCCCCAAGTACGCAGTATTTT.

This chain connects TRBV11-1 to TRBJ1-4; D is uncertain. The CDR3 length is 13 residues. Trimming cost V 3 bases and J 4 bases, with 6 bases left between them. Germline V gene sequence: CDR1 SGHAT, CDR2 FQDESV (reference sequence). For the CDR3, the DNA is TGTGCCAGCAGCTTCGCCGATAATGAAAAACTGTTTTTT. Its protein is CASSFADNEKLFF.

This clonotype was counted ten times or more. The CDR3 nucleotides read TGTGCCAGCAGCCAGGTTCGACAGGGCGCTAGCTCCTACGAGCAGTACTTC. Protein sequence: CASSQVRQGASSYEQYF. The chain has TRBV3-1 and TRBJ2-7, with 7 bases identical to TRBD1. Germline V gene lookup returns CDR1 LGHDT and CDR2 YNNKEL (reference sequence). This CDR3 has 17 residues. The J segment lost 0 bases and the V segment lost 3 bases, leaving 11 bases of the junction unmatched.

The chain employs TRBV20-1 and TRBJ2-1; D is possibly TRBD1 (5 bases). CDR3 length: 15 amino acids. The V end lost 3 bases, the J end lost 7 bases, and 19 bases lay between the germline ends. Per germline, CDR1 DFQATT and CDR2 SNEGSKA (reference sequence). The CDR3 coding sequence is TGCAGTGCTAGCCCCGCAGGGTTGTGGGTAAATGAGCAGTTCTTC. Protein sequence: CSASPAGLWVNEQFF.

This clonotype was picked up many times. This sequence joins TRBV28 and TRBJ2-1; tentative D call: TRBD2 (6 bases). V lost 6 bases to trimming and J lost 5 bases, with 14 bases between them. The CDR3 runs 14 residues. Per germline, CDR1 MDHEN and CDR2 SYDVKM. The CDR3 bases are TGTGCCAGCAGGGAACGGGGGAACCACAATGAGCAGTTCTTC. Translating gives CASRERGNHNEQFF.

The chain uses TRBV5-1 and TRBJ2-7; D might be TRBD2 (6 bases). This CDR3 region has 14 residues. V lost 5 bases to trimming and J lost 2 bases, with 14 bases between them. Germline CDR1 SGHRS, CDR2 YFSETQ. The CDR3 coding sequence is TGCGCCAGCAGTTCAGACACGGGGGCCTACGAGCAGTACTTC. Amino acids: CASSSDTGAYEQYF.

J is TRBJ2-1 and V is TRBV4-1, with D unclear. Germline V gene data show CDR1 as MGHRA and CDR2 as YSYEKL. The germline V and J ends were trimmed by 1 base and 8 bases, with 9 bases remaining between them. The CDR3 covers 13 residues. The CDR3, as DNA: TGCGCCAGCAGCCAAGCCCCCCCGGATGAGCAGTTCTTC. It specifies CASSQAPPDEQFF.

This clonotype was counted many times. The J gene is TRBJ2-5, the V gene TRBV2; D is unclear. The V end was cut by 4 bases, the J end by 4 bases, with 4 bases between. There are 11 residues in the CDR3. The V gene's germline CDR1 is SNHLY and CDR2 FYNNEI. The CDR3 sequence: CASSVTETQYF. CDR3 nucleotides: TGTGCCAGCAGTGTGACAGAGACCCAGTACTTC.

This clonotype was observed at least ten times. The chain combines TRBV12-3 or TRBV12-4 with TRBJ1-5, with D possibly TRBD1 on 5 matching bases. V was cut by 5 bases and J by 0 bases, with 14 bases left in between. There are 16 residues in the CDR3. The CDR3 nucleotides read TGTGCCAGCAGTACCGGGACTTACGTTAGCAATCAGCCCCAGCATTTT. Translated: CASSTGTYVSNQPQHF.

Details on this clonotype: A much larger clone lies one base from this, so it may be a read error. This chain links TRBV7-9 with TRBJ2-7, with D perhaps matching TRBD1 (8 bases). V lost 5 bases and J 6 bases, leaving 20 bases between the germline ends. The germline gives CDR1 SEHNR, CDR2 FQNEAQ (reference sequence). The CDR3 covers 15 residues. The CDR3 loop is CASSGQGLTGTEQYF. The CDR3 nucleotides are TGTGCCAGCAGCGGACAGGGACTAACGGGGACCGAGCAGTACTTC.

Comments on this clonotype: This clone may be a read error of a much larger clone one base away. The rearrangement links TRBV11-2 to TRBJ2-7; 8 bases match TRBD1. The J call may be incorrect, as the DNA end agrees better with TRBJ2-5. CDR1 and CDR2 from the germline V gene are SGHAT and FQNNGV. The CDR3 is made up of 15 amino acids. CDR3 bases: TGTGCCAACAGCTTAGACAGGGGTGAACAAGAGACCCAGTACTTC. Encoded protein: CANSLDRGEQETQYF.

Regarding this clonotype: One junction end disagrees with the germline gene, perhaps due to a read error. The J gene is TRBJ2-3, the V gene TRBV7-3; D possibly corresponds to TRBD2 (6 bases). The germline CDR1 and CDR2 sequences are SGHTA and FQGTGA. The CDR3 totals 15 residues. The CDR3 coding sequence is TGTGCCAGCAGCCTGGAGGGCCGGGGCACAGATGCGCAGTATTTT. This gives the protein CASSLEGRGTDAQYF.

Remarks on this clonotype: With a much larger clone just one base away, this may be a read error. The chain recombines TRBV10-2 with TRBJ2-1; TRBD2 is a possible D gene (5 bases). TRBJ2-7 explains the end of the DNA better; the J call may be wrong. The CDR3 totals 13 residues. From germline, CDR1 is WSHSY and CDR2 SAAADI. In DNA form, the CDR3 reads TGCGCCAGCAGGGGAGAGAGGTCCTACGAGCAGTACTTC. Protein sequence: CASRGERSYEQYF.

The chain carries TRBV30 and TRBJ1-2; D is undetermined. Trimming took off 1 base at V and 5 bases at J, with 14 bases between the two ends. The CDR3 contains 14 residues. The germline V gene has CDR1 GTSNPN and CDR2 SVGIG (reference sequence). CDR3 nucleotide sequence: TGTGCCTGGAGTGCAACTTCGGAGGCGTATGGCTACACCTTC. This encodes CAWSATSEAYGYTF. The variable domain in full, with the rest retrieved from reference TRBV30 and TRBJ1-2, is SQTIHQWPATLVQPVGSPLSLECTVEGTSNPNLYWYRQAAGRGLQLLFYSVGIGQISSEVPQNLSASRPQDRQFILSSKKLLLSDSGFYLCAWSATSEAYGYTFGSGTRLTVV.

V is TRBV27 and J is TRBJ2-3; 7 bases are a match to TRBD1. Germline loops: CDR1 MNHEY, CDR2 SMNVEV (reference sequence). The CDR3 is 13 residues long. V shed 10 bases, J shed 4 bases, and the junction held 8 bases outside the gene matches. The CDR3 here is CATLDRYADTQYF. The CDR3 DNA reads as TGTGCCACTCTGGACAGGTACGCAGATACGCAGTATTTT.

With respect to this clonotype: A much larger clonotype is one base distant, so this may be a read error. The chain uses TRBV11-1 and TRBJ2-7, with 10 bases matching TRBD1. The CDR3 extends over 14 amino acids. In germline, CDR1 is SGHAT, CDR2 FQDESV (reference sequence). Germline trimming cut 5 bases from V and 10 bases from J; bases unmatched to any gene: 11. In DNA form, the CDR3 reads TGTGCCAGCAGCCCACGGGACAGGGGCATGCTTCAGTACTTC. Protein sequence: CASSPRDRGMLQYF.

This clonotype was detected once. This chain connects TRBV20-1 to TRBJ2-1, with 7 bases fitting TRBD2. Germline trimming cut 2 bases from V and 0 bases from J; bases unmatched to any gene: 13. Germline-derived CDR1 and CDR2 are DFQATT and SNEGSKA (reference sequence). The CDR3 is 18 amino acids. Here the CDR3 DNA reads TGCAGTGCTAGATGGGGGGGGGTAGATCAGCGCTCCTACAATGAGCAGTTCTTC. As protein: CSARWGGVDQRSYNEQFF.

Concerning this clonotype itself: Possible read error: a much larger clone is one base away. The chain joins TRBV2 to TRBJ2-3; maybe TRBD1 (5 bases). From germline, CDR1 is SNHLY and CDR2 FYNNEI. This CDR3 has 15 amino acids. CDR3 region: CARSELDTSTDTQYF. In DNA form, the CDR3 reads TGTGCCCGCAGTGAACTGGACACTAGCACAGATACGCAGTATTTT.

V is TRBV20-1 and J is TRBJ1-1; D perhaps matches TRBD1 (5 bases). This CDR3 has 13 residues. CDR1 and CDR2 (germline): DFQATT, SNEGSKA (reference sequence). CDR3 residues: CSLLGGWNTEAFF. The CDR3 bases are TGCAGCCTGCTGGGGGGTTGGAACACTGAAGCTTTCTTT.

This clonotype was counted many times. The rearrangement links TRBV5-6 to TRBJ2-1; D perhaps matches TRBD1 (6 bases). CDR3 length: 15 residues. Trimming shortened V by 3 bases and J by 3 bases, and 13 bases separated the two germline ends. The germline V gene has CDR1 SGHDT and CDR2 YYEEEE. CDR3 amino acids: CASSSTGWGYNEQFF. The DNA of the CDR3 is TGTGCCAGCAGCTCTACAGGGTGGGGCTACAATGAGCAGTTCTTC.

This clonotype has ten or more counts. The chain employs TRBV11-2 and TRBJ2-7; D might be TRBD2 (6 bases). Per germline, CDR1 SGHAT and CDR2 FQNNGV. The CDR3 is 13 amino acids. V shed 1 base and J shed 6 bases, with 10 bases lying between them. The CDR3, as DNA: TGTGCCAGCAGCTTAGGCGGGGCGGGCGAGCAGTACTTC. Translation gives CASSLGGAGEQYF.

The chain uses TRBV6-2 or TRBV6-3 and TRBJ2-3; D unclear. This CDR3 comprises 16 residues. Trimming took 0 bases from V and 3 from J, leaving 13 bases between them. CDR1 and CDR2 from the germline V gene are MNHEY and SVGEGT. This chain's CDR3 is CASSYSTALPTDTQYF. The CDR3 nucleotides read TGTGCCAGCAGTTACTCAACGGCTCTTCCGACAGATACGCAGTATTTT.